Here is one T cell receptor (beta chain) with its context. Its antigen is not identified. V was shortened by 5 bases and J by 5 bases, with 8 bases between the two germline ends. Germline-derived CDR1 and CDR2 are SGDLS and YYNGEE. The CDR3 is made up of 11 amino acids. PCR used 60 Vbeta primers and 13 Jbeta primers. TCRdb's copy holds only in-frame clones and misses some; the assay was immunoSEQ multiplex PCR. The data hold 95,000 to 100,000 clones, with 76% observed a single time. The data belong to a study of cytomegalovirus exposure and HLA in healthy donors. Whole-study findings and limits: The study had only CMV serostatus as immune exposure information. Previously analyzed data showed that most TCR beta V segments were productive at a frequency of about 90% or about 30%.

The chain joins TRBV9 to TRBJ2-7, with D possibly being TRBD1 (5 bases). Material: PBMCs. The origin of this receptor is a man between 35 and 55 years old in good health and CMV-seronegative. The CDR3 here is CASRGPHEQYV. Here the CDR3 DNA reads TGTGCCAGCAGGGGGCCCCACGAGCAGTACGTC.